This T cell receptor (beta chain) stems from a study of cytomegalovirus exposure and HLA in healthy donors. About the study: The same platform was used for the roughly 120 validation repertoires as for the 650 to 800 first-cohort repertoires, as reported in a later analysis.

The CDR3 contains 13 residues. The germline V gene encodes CDR1 SGHDT and CDR2 YYEEEE. Unmatched junction bases numbered 12, after V lost 5 bases and J lost 12 bases. Separate from the approximately 670-subject first cohort was the approximately 130-subject validation cohort, to which the donors belonged. Comments on this clone: The antigen is undetermined.

Here immunoSEQ multiplex PCR was the method, and the copy in TCRdb shows in-frame clones only, minus some. The sample gives 150,000 to 200,000 clones, roughly 85% of which show up once; roughly 15% is in the top ten. Notes on the study in general: A list of 164 TCR beta chains associated with cytomegalovirus was given. In a later analysis, first-cohort TCR clusters were found to tend to co-occur in the 95 to 150 validation repertoires.

This sequence originates from a young man in good health and CMV-seropositive. V usage is TRBV5-6 and J usage is TRBJ2-3; 7 nucleotides line up with TRBD1. Input material: PBMCs. The CDR3 coding sequence is TGTGCCAGCAGTTCAGCATCCCAGGGGGACCAGTATTTT. Translation: CASSSASQGDQYF.